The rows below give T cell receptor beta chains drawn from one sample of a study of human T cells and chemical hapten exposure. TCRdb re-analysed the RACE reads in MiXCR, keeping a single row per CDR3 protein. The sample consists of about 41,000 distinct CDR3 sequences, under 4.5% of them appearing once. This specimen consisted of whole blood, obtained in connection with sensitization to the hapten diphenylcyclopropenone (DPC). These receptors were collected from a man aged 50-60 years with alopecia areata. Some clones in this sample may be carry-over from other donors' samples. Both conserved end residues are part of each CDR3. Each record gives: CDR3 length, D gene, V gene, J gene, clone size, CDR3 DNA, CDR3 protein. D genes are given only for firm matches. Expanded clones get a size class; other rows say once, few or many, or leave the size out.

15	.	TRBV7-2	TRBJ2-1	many	TGTGCCAGCAGCCGAATCCCGTCAGGGGGGACTGAGCAGTTCTTC	CASSRIPSGGTEQFF
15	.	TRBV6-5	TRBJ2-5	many	TGTGCCAGCAGTTACCTCCCCAGTCAACAAGAGACCCAGTACTTC	CASSYLPSQQETQYF
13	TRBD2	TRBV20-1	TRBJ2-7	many	TGCAGTGCCATAGCGGGAGCTCCCTACGAGCAGTACTTC	CSAIAGAPYEQYF
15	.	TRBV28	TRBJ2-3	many	TGTGCCAGCGCGGGCGTCGCCACTAGCACAGATACGCAGTATTTT	CASAGVATSTDTQYF
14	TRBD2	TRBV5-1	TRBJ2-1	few	TGCGCCAGCAATGTAGCGGGGACGTACAATGAGCAGTTCTTC	CASNVAGTYNEQFF
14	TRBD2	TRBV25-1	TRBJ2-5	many	TGTGCCAGCAGTGTAGCGGGACGGGGAGAGACCCAGTACTTC	CASSVAGRGETQYF
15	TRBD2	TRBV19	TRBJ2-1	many	TGTGCCAGTAGTACGTTAGCGGGGACCATGGGGGAGCAGTTCTTC	CASSTLAGTMGEQFF
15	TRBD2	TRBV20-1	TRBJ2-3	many	TGCAGTGCTAGAGTCTTCGGGAGGGATCCAGATACGCAGTATTTT	CSARVFGRDPDTQYF
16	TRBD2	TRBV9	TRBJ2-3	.	TGTGCCAGCAGCGTAGGGGAGGGGAGCGGCACAGATACGCAGTATTTT	CASSVGEGSGTDTQYF
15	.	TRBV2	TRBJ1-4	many	TGTGCCAGCAGTCGCCGACAGCCACCTAATGAAAAACTGTTTTTT	CASSRRQPPNEKLFF
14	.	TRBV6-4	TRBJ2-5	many	TGTGCCAGCAGTGACTTGCGTTTCGGGGAGACCCAGTACTTC	CASSDLRFGETQYF